This entry lists 20 T cell receptor beta chains sequenced from one sample in a study of blood T cell repertoires in COVID-19. The repertoire was sequenced with immunoSEQ multiplex PCR; TCRdb's copy has only in-frame clones and lacks some. The sample records over 100,000 clones, approximately 78% being singletons. Specimen: peripheral blood. Receptors were obtained from a man aged 65 to 79 with acute or convalescent COVID-19.

The CDR3 DNA follows: TGTGCCACCAGCAGACCGGGACAGGACTCCTACGAGCAGTACTTC. Protein sequence: CATSRPGQDSYEQYF. The V gene is TRBV15, the J gene TRBJ2-7; 8 bases fit TRBD1. This CDR3 is built from 15 residues. Losses at the gene ends were 2 bases for V and 0 bases for J; bases not matched to a gene: 3. Germline assignment: CDR1 LNHNV and CDR2 YYDKDF (reference sequence).

The chain recombines TRBV12-5 with TRBJ1-5, with 9 bases identical to TRBD1. With 1 base clipped from V and 2 bases from J, the junction kept 9 bases outside the gene matches. This CDR3 has 18 residues. Germline V gives CDR1 LGHNT, CDR2 FRNRAP. The DNA for the CDR3 is TGTGCTAGTGGTTTGGCGAACCGGGACAGGGAGGGCAATCAGCCCCAGCATTTT. Translated, it gives CASGLANRDREGNQPQHF.

This chain connects TRBV11-3 to TRBJ1-1; 12 bases map to TRBD1. The CDR3 is made up of 15 amino acids. Germline trimming cut 5 bases from V and 4 bases from J; bases unmatched to any gene: 5. Per the germline V gene, CDR1 is SGHNT and CDR2 is YENEEA. CDR3 residues: CASSIMGQGATEAFF. For the CDR3, the DNA is TGTGCCAGCAGCATTATGGGACAGGGGGCCACTGAAGCTTTCTTT. The entire variable domain, with the rest obtained from reference TRBV11-3 and TRBJ1-1, is as follows: EAGVVQSPRYKIIEKKQPVAFWCNPISGHNTLYWYLQNLGQGPELLIRYENEEAVDDSQLPKDRFSAERLKGVDSTLKIQPAELGDSAVYLCASSIMGQGATEAFFGQGTRLTVV.

The chain joins TRBV18 to TRBJ1-6, with D tentatively TRBD1 (5 bases). The CDR3 extends over 13 amino acids. The germline V gene has CDR1 KGHSH and CDR2 LQKENI. Trimming removed 6 bases at V and 10 bases at J, with 13 bases between. Here the CDR3 reads CASSSGEGSPLHF. The CDR3 DNA reads as TGTGCCAGCTCGTCCGGGGAGGGGTCACCCCTCCACTTT.

The rearrangement joins TRBV6-6 to TRBJ1-5; no reliable D call. CDR1 is MNHNY, CDR2 SVGAGI, per germline (reference sequence). With 7 bases removed from V and 3 bases from J, the gap between germline ends came to 7 bases. The CDR3 is 12 amino acids. The CDR3 reads CASKGDNQPQHF. The CDR3 nucleotides are TGTGCCAGCAAGGGAGACAATCAGCCCCAGCATTTT.

The chain employs TRBV12-3 or TRBV12-4 and TRBJ2-7, with a weak D call TRBD1 (6 bases). V lost 1 base and J lost 2, with 6 bases in between. The CDR3 contains 13 residues. CDR3 sequence reads: CASSLDRAYEQYF. In DNA, the CDR3 is TGTGCCAGCAGTTTAGACAGGGCCTACGAGCAGTACTTC.

The rearrangement links TRBV7-9 to TRBJ2-7, with D possibly matching TRBD1 (6 bases). CDR1 is SEHNR, CDR2 FQNEAQ, per germline (reference sequence). This CDR3 comprises 13 residues. V was shortened by 2 bases and J by 9 bases, with 14 bases between the two germline ends. The CDR3 region is CASSLTRQVRQYF. Written as DNA, the CDR3 is TGTGCCAGCAGCTTAACCAGACAGGTGAGGCAGTACTTC.

The gene calls are TRBV6-5 and TRBJ2-3; weak D call: TRBD1 (6 bases). Per the germline V gene, CDR1 is MNHEY and CDR2 is SVGAGI. The CDR3 is made up of 14 amino acids. V gave up 7 bases and J gave up 2 bases, with 13 bases separating them. The CDR3 DNA sequence: TGTGCCAGCAAGGACAGTTCCTTCACAGATACGCAGTATTTT. This gives the protein CASKDSSFTDTQYF.

The rearrangement uses TRBV7-6 and TRBJ1-1; D gene uncertain. Per germline, CDR1 SGHVS and CDR2 FNYEAQ. The CDR3 sequence is 15 residues long. V was shortened by 2 bases and J by 3 bases, with 13 bases between the two germline ends. CDR3 sequence reads: CASSLTGFSHTEAFF. The DNA for the CDR3 is TGTGCCAGCAGCTTAACCGGGTTTTCGCACACTGAAGCTTTCTTT.

V and J are TRBV5-1 and TRBJ1-2; possibly TRBD1 for D (6 bases). Trimming pared 3 bases from V and 8 bases from J, leaving 14 bases between. This CDR3 comprises 13 residues. Per germline, CDR1 SGHRS and CDR2 YFSETQ. The DNA of the CDR3 is TGCGCCAGCAGCTCAAACAGGGACACCGGCTACACCTTC. Translating gives CASSSNRDTGYTF.

This rearrangement joins TRBV6-5 to TRBJ2-2, with 8 positions matching TRBD1. This CDR3 has 14 amino acids. Germline V CDR1 and CDR2: MNHEY, SVGAGI. The J segment lost 4 bases and the V segment lost 6 bases, leaving 4 bases of the junction unmatched. CDR3 protein: CASRPDRGTGELFF. The CDR3 nucleotides read TGTGCCAGCAGACCTGACAGGGGCACCGGGGAGCTGTTTTTT.

This clone appeared once. This chain uses TRBV28 with TRBJ2-3; 7 bases line up with TRBD2. The V gene end was trimmed by 1 base and the J gene end by 3 bases; junction bases not matched to a gene: 4. The CDR3 totals 15 residues. Germline assignment: CDR1 MDHEN and CDR2 SYDVKM. The CDR3 bases are TGTGCCAGCAGTTTATCAGGGAGGGGTACAGATACGCAGTATTTT. Translated: CASSLSGRGTDTQYF.

As DNA, the CDR3 is TGTGCCAGCAGCCAAGATCGGACCGGGGAGCTGTTTTTT. Translation gives CASSQDRTGELFF. V usage is TRBV4-2 and J usage is TRBJ2-2; D unresolved. This CDR3 is built from 13 residues. Trimming removed 0 bases at V and 5 bases at J, with 4 bases between. Per germline, CDR1 LGHNA and CDR2 YNFKEQ.

V and J are TRBV30 and TRBJ2-3; D is possibly TRBD1 (5 bases). This CDR3 is 15 amino acids long. Trimming took 2 bases from V and 3 from J, leaving 15 bases between them. CDR1 GTSNPN and CDR2 SVGIG come from the germline V gene (reference sequence). The CDR3 is CAWSPDMGSTDTQYF. In DNA, the CDR3 is TGTGCCTGGAGTCCGGACATGGGCTCGACAGATACGCAGTATTTT.

The gene calls are TRBV29-1 and TRBJ2-3; tentatively, D is TRBD2 (6 bases). Germline CDR1 and CDR2: SQVTM and ANQGSEA. The CDR3 extends over 12 amino acids. The ends were cut back, 6 bases at V and 7 bases at J, with 14 bases in the middle. As DNA, the CDR3 is TGCAGCGTGGGGACTCCGCGGAATACGCAGTATTTT. This codes for CSVGTPRNTQYF.

The gene calls are TRBV9 and TRBJ2-2; no clear D gene. The germline gives CDR1 SGDLS, CDR2 YYNGEE. The CDR3 has 14 residues. Trimming shortened V by 4 bases and J by 0 bases, and 7 bases separated the two germline ends. CDR3 nucleotide sequence: TGTGCCAGCAGCACAGTGGCGAACACCGGGGAGCTGTTTTTT. Residues: CASSTVANTGELFF.

The J gene is TRBJ1-3, the V gene TRBV2; 11 bases align to TRBD1. This CDR3 is built from 17 residues. Trimming at V came to 6 bases and at J to 0 bases, leaving 7 bases not matched to a gene. From germline, CDR1 is SNHLY and CDR2 FYNNEI. CDR3 region: CASSLDRGPTSGNTIYF. CDR3 bases: TGTGCCAGCAGCTTGGACAGGGGGCCCACCTCTGGAAACACCATATATTTT.

The V gene is TRBV7-9, the J gene TRBJ2-2, with TRBD1 matching over 8 bases. Germline loops: CDR1 SEHNR, CDR2 FQNEAQ (reference sequence). CDR3 size: 14 residues. The V segment lost 5 bases and the J segment 6 bases; nucleotides outside the gene matches: 5. The CDR3: CASSRGQVPGELFF. The CDR3 DNA follows: TGTGCCAGCAGCCGGGGACAGGTCCCCGGGGAGCTGTTTTTT.

This clone was seen only a few times. The CDR3 spells CASSGGLTGQPQHF. The CDR3 DNA reads TGTGCCAGCAGTGGGGGGTTAACAGGGCAGCCCCAGCATTTT. This rearrangement joins TRBV2 to TRBJ1-5; weak D call: TRBD1 (6 bases). CDR3 size: 14 residues. Deletions cut 4 bases from V and 7 bases from J, with 14 bases between. Per germline, CDR1 SNHLY and CDR2 FYNNEI.

The chain combines TRBV29-1 with TRBJ1-1; 7 nucleotides match TRBD1. Germline V gives CDR1 SQVTM, CDR2 ANQGSEA. There are 13 residues in the CDR3. The CDR3: CLVRQGQGTEAFF. CDR3 nucleotide sequence: TGCCTCGTTAGACAGGGACAAGGGACTGAAGCTTTCTTT.